Below, one TCR beta chain is given with its context. The CDR3 sequence is 13 residues long. Trimming took 5 bases from V and 7 from J, leaving 12 bases between them. The V gene's germline CDR1 is MNHEY and CDR2 SVGEGT. Original methodology: Reference gene primer amplification gave estimated nucleated cell counts. Generated by immunoSEQ multiplex PCR, the TCRdb table keeps only in-frame clones and is missing some. V, J and clone size are taken as reported in that table, and D and trimming were inferred from the DNA itself. This sample has over 50,000 clones, with 86% found just once. The data are from a study of blood T cell repertoires in COVID-19. Study-level information: Sources were T cells, B-cell-depleted T cells, or PBMCs; the material itself was cDNA or gDNA.

Sequencing used peripheral blood. The rearrangement uses TRBV6-2 or TRBV6-3 and TRBJ1-5; D is unresolved. The clonotype was recovered from a human donor in a cohort sampled during active COVID-19. The CDR3 region has the DNA TGTGCCAGCAGTCCAGAGGGCGCCCAGCCCCAGCATTTT. Amino acids: CASSPEGAQPQHF.